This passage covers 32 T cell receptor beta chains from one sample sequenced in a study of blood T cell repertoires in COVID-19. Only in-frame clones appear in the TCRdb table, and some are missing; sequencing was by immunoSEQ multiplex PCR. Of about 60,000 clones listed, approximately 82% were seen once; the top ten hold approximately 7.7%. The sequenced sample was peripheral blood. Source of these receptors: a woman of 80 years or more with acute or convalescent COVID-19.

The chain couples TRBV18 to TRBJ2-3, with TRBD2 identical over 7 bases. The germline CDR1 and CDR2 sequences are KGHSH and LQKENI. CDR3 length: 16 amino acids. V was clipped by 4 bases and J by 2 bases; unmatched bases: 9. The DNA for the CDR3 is TGTGCCAGCTCACTCGGTAGCGGGCCAACCACAGATACGCAGTATTTT. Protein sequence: CASSLGSGPTTDTQYF.

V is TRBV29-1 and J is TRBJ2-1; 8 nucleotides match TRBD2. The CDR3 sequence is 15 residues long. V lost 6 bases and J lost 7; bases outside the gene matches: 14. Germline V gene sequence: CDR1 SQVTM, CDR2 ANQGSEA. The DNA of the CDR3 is TGCAGCGTGACTCTTCCGGGACTAGGGGGGAATGAGCAGTTCTTC. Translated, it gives CSVTLPGLGGNEQFF.

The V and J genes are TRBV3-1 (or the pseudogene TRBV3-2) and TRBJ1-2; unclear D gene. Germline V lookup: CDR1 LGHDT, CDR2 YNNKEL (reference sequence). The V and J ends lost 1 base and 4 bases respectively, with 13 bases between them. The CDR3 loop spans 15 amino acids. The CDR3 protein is CASSQGFGLPYGYTF. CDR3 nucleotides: TGTGCCAGCAGCCAAGGTTTCGGACTCCCCTATGGCTACACCTTC.

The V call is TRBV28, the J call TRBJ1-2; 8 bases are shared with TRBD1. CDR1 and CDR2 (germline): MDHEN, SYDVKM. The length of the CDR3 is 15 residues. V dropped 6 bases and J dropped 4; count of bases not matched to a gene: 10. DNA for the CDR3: TGTGCCAGCAGGACAGGGGTTGGAGTCGCCTATGGCTACACCTTC. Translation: CASRTGVGVAYGYTF.

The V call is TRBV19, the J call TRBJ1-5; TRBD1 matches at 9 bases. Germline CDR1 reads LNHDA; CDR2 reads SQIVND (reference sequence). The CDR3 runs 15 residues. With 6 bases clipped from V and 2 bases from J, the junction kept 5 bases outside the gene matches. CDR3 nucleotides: TGTGCCAGTAGCCACAGGGGGCGAGGCAATCAGCCCCAGCATTTT. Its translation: CASSHRGRGNQPQHF.

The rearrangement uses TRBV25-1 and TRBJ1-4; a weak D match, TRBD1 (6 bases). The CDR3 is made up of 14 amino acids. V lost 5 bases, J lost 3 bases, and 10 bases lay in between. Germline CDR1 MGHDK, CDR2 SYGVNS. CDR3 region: CASSQTGSNEKLFF. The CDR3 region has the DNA TGTGCCAGCAGTCAAACAGGGTCTAATGAAAAACTGTTTTTT.

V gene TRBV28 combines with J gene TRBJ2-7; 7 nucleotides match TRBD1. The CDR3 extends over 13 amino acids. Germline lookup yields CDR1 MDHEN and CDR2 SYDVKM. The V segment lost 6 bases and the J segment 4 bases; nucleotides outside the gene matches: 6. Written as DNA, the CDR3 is TGTGCCAGCAGCCGAGGGACAGCGTACGAGCAGTACTTC. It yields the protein CASSRGTAYEQYF.

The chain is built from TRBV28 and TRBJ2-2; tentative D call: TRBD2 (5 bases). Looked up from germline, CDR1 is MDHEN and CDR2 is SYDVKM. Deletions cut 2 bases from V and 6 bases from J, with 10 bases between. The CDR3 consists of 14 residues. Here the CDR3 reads CASSLGRRAGELFF. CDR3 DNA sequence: TGTGCCAGCAGTTTAGGAAGGCGGGCCGGGGAGCTGTTTTTT.

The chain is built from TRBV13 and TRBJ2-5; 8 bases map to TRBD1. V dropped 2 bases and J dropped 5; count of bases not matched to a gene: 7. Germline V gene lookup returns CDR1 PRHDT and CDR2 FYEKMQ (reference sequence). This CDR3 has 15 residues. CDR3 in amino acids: CASSLNPGGRETQYF. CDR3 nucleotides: TGTGCCAGCAGCTTAAACCCAGGGGGCCGGGAGACCCAGTACTTC. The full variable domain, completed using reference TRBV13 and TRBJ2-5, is AAGVIQSPRHLIKEKRETATLKCYPIPRHDTVYWYQQGPGQDPQFLISFYEKMQSDKGSIPDRFSAQQFSDYHSELNMSSLELGDSALYFCASSLNPGGRETQYFGPGTRLLVL.

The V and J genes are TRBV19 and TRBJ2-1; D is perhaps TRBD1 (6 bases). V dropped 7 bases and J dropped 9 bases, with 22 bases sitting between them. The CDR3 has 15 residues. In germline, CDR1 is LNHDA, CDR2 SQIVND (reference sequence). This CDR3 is CASMGLGLGAVEQFF. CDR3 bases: TGTGCCAGTATGGGGCTCGGACTGGGGGCCGTTGAGCAGTTCTTC.

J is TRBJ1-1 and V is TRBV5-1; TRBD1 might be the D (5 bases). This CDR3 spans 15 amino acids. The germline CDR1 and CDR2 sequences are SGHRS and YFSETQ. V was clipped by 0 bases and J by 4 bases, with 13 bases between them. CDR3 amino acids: CASSLVWGSGTEAFF. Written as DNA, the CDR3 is TGCGCCAGCAGCTTGGTGTGGGGCTCGGGCACTGAAGCTTTCTTT.

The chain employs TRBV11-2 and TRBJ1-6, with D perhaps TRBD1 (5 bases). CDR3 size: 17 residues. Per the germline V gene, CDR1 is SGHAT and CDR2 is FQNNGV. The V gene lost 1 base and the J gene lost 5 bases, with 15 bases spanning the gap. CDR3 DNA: TGTGCCAGCAGCTTAGGGGCGTGGGGCGGGAATAATTCACCCCTCCACTTT. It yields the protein CASSLGAWGGNNSPLHF.

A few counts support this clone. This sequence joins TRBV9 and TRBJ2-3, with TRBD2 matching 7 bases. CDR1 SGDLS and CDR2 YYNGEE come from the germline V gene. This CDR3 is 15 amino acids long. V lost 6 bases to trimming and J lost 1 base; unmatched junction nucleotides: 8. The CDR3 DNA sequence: TGTGCCAGCACTTTAGGGGCGGGGGGCACAGATACGCAGTATTTT. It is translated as CASTLGAGGTDTQYF.

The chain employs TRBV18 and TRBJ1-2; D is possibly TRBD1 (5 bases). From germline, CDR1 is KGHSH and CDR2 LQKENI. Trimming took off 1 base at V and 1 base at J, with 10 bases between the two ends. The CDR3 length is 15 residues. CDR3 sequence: CASSPLRDGNYGYTF. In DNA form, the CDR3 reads TGTGCCAGCTCACCACTCAGGGATGGTAACTATGGCTACACCTTC.

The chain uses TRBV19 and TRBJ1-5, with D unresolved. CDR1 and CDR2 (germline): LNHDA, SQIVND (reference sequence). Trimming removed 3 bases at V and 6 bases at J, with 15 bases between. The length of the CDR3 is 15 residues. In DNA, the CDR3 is TGTGCCAGTAGTATGGGAGGGAGATCGGGTCAGCCCCAGCATTTT. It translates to CASSMGGRSGQPQHF.

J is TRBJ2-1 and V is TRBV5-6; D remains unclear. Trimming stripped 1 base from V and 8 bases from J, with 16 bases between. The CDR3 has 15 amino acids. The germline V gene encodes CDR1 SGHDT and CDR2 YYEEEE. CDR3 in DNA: TGTGCCAGCAGCTTGCTTTCCGCCTCTCGGGATGAGCAGTTCTTC. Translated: CASSLLSASRDEQFF.

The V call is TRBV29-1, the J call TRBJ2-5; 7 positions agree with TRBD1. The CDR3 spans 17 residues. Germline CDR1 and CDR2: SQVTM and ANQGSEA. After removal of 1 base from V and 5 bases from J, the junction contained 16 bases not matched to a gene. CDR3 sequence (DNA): TGCAGCGTTGAAGGGACATCCGCGACAGGGTCTTTGGAGACCCAGTACTTC. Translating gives CSVEGTSATGSLETQYF.

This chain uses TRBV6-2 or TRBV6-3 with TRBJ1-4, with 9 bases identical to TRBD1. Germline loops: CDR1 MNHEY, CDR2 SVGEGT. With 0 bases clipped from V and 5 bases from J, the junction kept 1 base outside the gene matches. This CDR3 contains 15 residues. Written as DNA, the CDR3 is TGTGCCAGCAGTTACTCCGGGACAGGGAATGAAAAACTGTTTTTT. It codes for CASSYSGTGNEKLFF.

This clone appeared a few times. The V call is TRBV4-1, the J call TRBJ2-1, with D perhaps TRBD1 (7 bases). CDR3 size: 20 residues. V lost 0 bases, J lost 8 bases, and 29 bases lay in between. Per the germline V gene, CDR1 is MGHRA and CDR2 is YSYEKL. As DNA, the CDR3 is TGCGCCAGCAGCCAAGATCTCAGCCCCCCAGGGGGGACTCTCTATGATGAGCAGTTCTTC. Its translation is CASSQDLSPPGGTLYDEQFF.

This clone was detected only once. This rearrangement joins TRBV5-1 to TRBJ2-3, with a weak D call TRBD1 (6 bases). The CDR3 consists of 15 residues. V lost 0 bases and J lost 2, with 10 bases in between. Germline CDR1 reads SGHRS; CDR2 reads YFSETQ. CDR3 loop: CASSLGGQNTDTQYF. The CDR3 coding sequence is TGCGCCAGCAGCTTGGGTGGACAGAACACAGATACGCAGTATTTT.

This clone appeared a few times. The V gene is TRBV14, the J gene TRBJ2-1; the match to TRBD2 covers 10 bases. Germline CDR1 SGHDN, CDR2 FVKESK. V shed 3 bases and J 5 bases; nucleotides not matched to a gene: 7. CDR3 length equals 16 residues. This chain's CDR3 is CASSQLAGLANNEQFF. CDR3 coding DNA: TGTGCCAGCAGCCAGTTGGCGGGACTAGCGAACAATGAGCAGTTCTTC.

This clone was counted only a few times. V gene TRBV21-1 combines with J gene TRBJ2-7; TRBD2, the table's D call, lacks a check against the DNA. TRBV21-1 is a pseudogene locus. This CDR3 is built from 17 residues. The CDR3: CASSFDLGTSGSYEQYF. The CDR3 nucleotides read TGTGCCAGCAGCTTCGATTTAGGTACTAGCGGGTCCTACGAGCAGTACTTC.

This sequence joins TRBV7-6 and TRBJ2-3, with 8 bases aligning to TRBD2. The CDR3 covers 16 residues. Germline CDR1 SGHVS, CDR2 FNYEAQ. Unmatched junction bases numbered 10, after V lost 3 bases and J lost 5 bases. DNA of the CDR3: TGTGCCAGCAGCTTCGGGGCTAGCGGGCGGGTAGATACGCAGTATTTT. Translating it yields CASSFGASGRVDTQYF.

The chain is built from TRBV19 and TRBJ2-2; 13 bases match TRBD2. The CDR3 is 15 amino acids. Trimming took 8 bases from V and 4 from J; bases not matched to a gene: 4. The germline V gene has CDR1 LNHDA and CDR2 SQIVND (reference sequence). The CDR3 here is CASQTSGGTTGELFF. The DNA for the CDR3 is TGTGCCAGTCAGACTAGCGGGGGGACCACCGGGGAGCTGTTTTTT.

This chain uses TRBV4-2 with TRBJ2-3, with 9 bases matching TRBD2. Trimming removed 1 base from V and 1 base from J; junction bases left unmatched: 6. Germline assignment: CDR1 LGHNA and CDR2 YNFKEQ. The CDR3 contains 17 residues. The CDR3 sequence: CASSQVGVAGGTDTQYF. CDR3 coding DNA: TGTGCCAGCAGCCAAGTAGGGGTAGCGGGGGGCACAGATACGCAGTATTTT.

The CDR3 loop is CSVDPKGGNTEAFF. CDR3 coding DNA: TGCAGCGTTGACCCTAAAGGGGGGAACACTGAAGCTTTCTTT. The chain carries TRBV29-1 and TRBJ1-1, with D possibly TRBD1 on 6 matching bases. V lost 3 bases and J 1 base, leaving 12 bases between the germline ends. From germline, CDR1 is SQVTM and CDR2 ANQGSEA. This CDR3 spans 14 amino acids.

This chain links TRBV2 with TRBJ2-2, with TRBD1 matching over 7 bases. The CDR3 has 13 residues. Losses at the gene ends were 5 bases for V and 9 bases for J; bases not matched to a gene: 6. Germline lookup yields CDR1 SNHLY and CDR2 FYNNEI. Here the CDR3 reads CASSNDRARELFF. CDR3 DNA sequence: TGTGCCAGCAGTAACGACAGGGCGAGGGAGCTGTTTTTT.

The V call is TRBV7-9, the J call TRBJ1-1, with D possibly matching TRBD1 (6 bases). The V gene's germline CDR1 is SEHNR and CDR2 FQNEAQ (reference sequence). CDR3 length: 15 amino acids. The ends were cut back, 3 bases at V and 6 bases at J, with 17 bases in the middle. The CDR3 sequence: CASSFRQGGSSEAFF. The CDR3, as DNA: TGTGCCAGCAGCTTCCGACAAGGGGGAAGCTCTGAAGCTTTCTTT. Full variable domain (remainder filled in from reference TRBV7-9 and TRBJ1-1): DTGVSQNPRHKITKRGQNVTFRCDPISEHNRLYWYRQTLGQGPEFLTYFQNEAQLEKSRLLSDRFSAERPKGSFSTLEIQRTEQGDSAMYLCASSFRQGGSSEAFFGQGTRLTVV.

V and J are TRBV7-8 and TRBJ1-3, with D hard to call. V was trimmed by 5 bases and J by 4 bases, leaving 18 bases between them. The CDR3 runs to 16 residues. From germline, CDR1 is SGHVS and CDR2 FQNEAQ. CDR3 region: CASSPMAATMGNTIYF. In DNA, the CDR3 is TGTGCCAGCAGCCCAATGGCGGCCACAATGGGAAACACCATATATTTT.

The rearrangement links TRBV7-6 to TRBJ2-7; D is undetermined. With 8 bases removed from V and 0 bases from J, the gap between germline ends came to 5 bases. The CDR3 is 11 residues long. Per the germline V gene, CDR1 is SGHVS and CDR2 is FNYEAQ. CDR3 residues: CASCDSYEQYF. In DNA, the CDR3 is TGTGCCAGCTGCGACTCCTACGAGCAGTACTTC.

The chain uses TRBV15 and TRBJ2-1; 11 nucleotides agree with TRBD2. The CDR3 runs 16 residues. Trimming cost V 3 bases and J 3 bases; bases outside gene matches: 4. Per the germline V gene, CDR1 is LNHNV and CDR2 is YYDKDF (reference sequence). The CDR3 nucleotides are TGTGCCACCAGCAGGCTAGCGGGGGGCGGCTACAATGAGCAGTTCTTC. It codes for CATSRLAGGGYNEQFF.

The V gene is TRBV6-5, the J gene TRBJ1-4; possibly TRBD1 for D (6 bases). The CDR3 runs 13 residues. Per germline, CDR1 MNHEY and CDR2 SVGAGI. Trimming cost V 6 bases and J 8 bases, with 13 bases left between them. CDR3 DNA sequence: TGTGCCAGCAGACGACAGGCCCCAGAAAAACTGTTTTTT. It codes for CASRRQAPEKLFF.